This record concerns one TCR beta chain sequence. Unmatched junction bases numbered 10, after V lost 5 bases and J lost 9 bases. From germline, CDR1 is MGHRA and CDR2 YSYEKL. This CDR3 has 15 amino acids. Donors were ostensibly healthy at sampling, although undocumented immune exposures were probable. The entry originates in a study of cytomegalovirus exposure and HLA in healthy donors. The wider study: Genetic ancestry analysis placed over 65% of the 300 to 400 donors that were genotyped in the Caucasian-associated cluster.

Use of 60 Vbeta and 13 Jbeta primers characterized the PCR. TCRdb's table, derived via immunoSEQ multiplex PCR, lists solely in-frame clones and lacks some. The data contain 200,000 to 250,000 clones, 70% to 80% of them singletons. The source is a woman aged 30 to 39 in good health and CMV-seronegative. Sequencing was carried out using PBMCs. This chain joins TRBV4-1 and TRBJ2-1; 10 bases align to TRBD2. The CDR3, as DNA: TGCGCCAGCAGCGGGCTAGCGGGGGAGTGGAGTGAGCAGTTCTTC. It encodes CASSGLAGEWSEQFF.